This T cell receptor (beta chain) came from a study of T cell responses to AZD1222 COVID-19 vaccine. Turning to this clone: The antigen is unknown. A read error may produce the germline difference seen at one junction end.

Here immunoSEQ multiplex PCR was the method, and the copy in TCRdb shows in-frame clones only, minus some. The data contain approximately 89,000 clones, around nine tenths of them singletons. Findings of the study overall: Spike as a whole was targeted by vaccine-associated CD4 TCRs, dominant at 160-218 and 743-854. It should be noted that donors were predominantly white British and more often female, and clonal diversity was possibly underestimated. After two AZD1222 doses, spike-specific TCR breadth and depth rose versus day 0. Seropositivity was recorded at baseline in only six AZD1222 recipients.

The clonotype originates from an adult in good health. The sequences come from peripheral blood, collected on day 0 of AZD1222 vaccination.

The CDR3 DNA follows: TGTGCCAGTAGTAAGGGGGTACGGGACACCGGGGTGCTGTTTTTT. Translated, it gives CASSKGVRDTGVLFF. The J gene is TRBJ2-2, the V gene TRBV19; a weak D match, TRBD1 (6 bases). The germline CDR1 and CDR2 sequences are LNHDA and SQIVND (reference sequence). This CDR3 is 15 amino acids long.